This T cell receptor beta chain was identified during a study of blood T cell repertoires in COVID-19. Study overall: COVID-19 samples, acute and convalescent, were from the United States, Italy and Spain. The analysed material was cDNA or gDNA that came from T cells, B-cell-depleted T cells, or PBMCs.

Authors' methods: Estimated nucleated cell counts came from reference gene primer amplification. Profiling relied on immunoSEQ multiplex PCR, and the TCRdb table lists in-frame clones only, not all of them. The DNA gave D and trimming, while V, J and clone size come from that table. This table holds approximately 32,000 clones, about 90% found once. Trimming pared 5 bases from V and 9 bases from J, leaving 23 bases between. This CDR3 spans 16 amino acids. CDR1 and CDR2 (germline): SNHLY, FYNNEI. This sequence joins TRBV2 and TRBJ1-5; a weak D match, TRBD1 (6 bases). This clonotype was sampled from a woman aged 70-85 years with active COVID-19. Sequenced: peripheral blood. The CDR3 sequence is CASSFSGTPSTGPQHF. The CDR3 coding sequence is TGTGCCAGCAGTTTTTCCGGGACACCGTCTACGGGGCCCCAGCATTTT. Full variable domain (missing parts from reference TRBV2 and TRBJ1-5): EPEVTQTPSHQVTQMGQEVILRCVPISNHLYFYWYRQILGQKVEFLVSFYNNEISEKSEIFDDQFSVERPDGSNFTLKIRSTKLEDSAMYFCASSFSGTPSTGPQHFGDGTRLSIL.